This paragraph covers one TCR beta chain sequence. Its specificity is not known. CDR3 length: 16 residues. V was pared by 7 bases and J by 7 bases, with 10 bases of the junction left unmatched. The germline gives CDR1 SNHLY, CDR2 FYNNEI. Libraries were prepared by immunoSEQ multiplex PCR; TCRdb keeps only in-frame clonotypes and omits some of them. The sample has about 99,000 clones; roughly nine tenths are singletons. The sample originates from a study of T cell responses to AZD1222 COVID-19 vaccine. Overall study results and limits: Among the donors, most were white British and more were female, and clonal diversity was possibly underestimated. Just a handful of people given AZD1222 tested seropositive at baseline. Sampling that yielded the repertoires occurred only after the peak T cell response. Spike-specific TCR breadth and depth grew following two AZD1222 doses.

The sample here was peripheral blood, taken 28 days after the second AZD1222 dose. The origin of this receptor is an adult who received the AZD1222 COVID-19 vaccine. The chain joins TRBV2 to TRBJ2-1, with 13 bases fitting TRBD2. The CDR3, as DNA: TGTGCCAGCACCCGCCGTGGACTAGCGGGAGTTAATGAGCAGTTCTTC. The encoded protein is CASTRRGLAGVNEQFF. The full variable domain, with the rest looked up from reference TRBV2 and TRBJ2-1, is EPEVTQTPSHQVTQMGQEVILRCVPISNHLYFYWYRQILGQKVEFLVSFYNNEISEKSEIFDDQFSVERPDGSNFTLKIRSTKLEDSAMYFCASTRRGLAGVNEQFFGPGTRLTVL.